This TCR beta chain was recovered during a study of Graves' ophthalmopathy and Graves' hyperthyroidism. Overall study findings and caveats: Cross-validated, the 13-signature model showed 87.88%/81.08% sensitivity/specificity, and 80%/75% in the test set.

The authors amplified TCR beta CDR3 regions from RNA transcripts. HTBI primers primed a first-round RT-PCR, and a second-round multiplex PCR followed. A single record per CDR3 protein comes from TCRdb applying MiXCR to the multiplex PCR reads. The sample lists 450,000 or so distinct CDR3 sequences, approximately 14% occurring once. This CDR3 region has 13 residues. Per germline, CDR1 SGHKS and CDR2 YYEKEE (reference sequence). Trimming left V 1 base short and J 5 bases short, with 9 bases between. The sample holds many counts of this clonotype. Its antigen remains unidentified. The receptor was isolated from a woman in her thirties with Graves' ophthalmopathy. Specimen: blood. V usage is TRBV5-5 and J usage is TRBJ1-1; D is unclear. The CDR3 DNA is TGTGCCAGCAGCTTGTTCTCGGGGACTGAAGCTTTCTTT. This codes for CASSLFSGTEAFF.